One TCR beta chain is described in this entry. Profiled with immunoSEQ multiplex PCR; TCRdb holds only in-frame clones, not every one. The sample carries 250,000 or so clones, roughly 86% recorded once. These data belong to a study of blood T cell repertoires in COVID-19. Across the whole study: Spain, Italy and the United States supplied samples that represented acute and convalescent COVID-19.

CDR3 length equals 15 residues. V lost 0 bases to trimming and J lost 3 bases, with 9 bases between them. Germline V CDR1 and CDR2: LGHDT, YNNKEL (reference sequence). This TCR was recovered from a middle-aged man with active or convalescent COVID-19. Sequencing was carried out using peripheral blood. The chain carries TRBV3-1 (or the pseudogene TRBV3-2) and TRBJ1-5; no clear D. This CDR3 is CASSQDAGNNQPQHF. The CDR3 DNA is TGTGCCAGCAGCCAAGATGCGGGTAACAATCAGCCCCAGCATTTT.